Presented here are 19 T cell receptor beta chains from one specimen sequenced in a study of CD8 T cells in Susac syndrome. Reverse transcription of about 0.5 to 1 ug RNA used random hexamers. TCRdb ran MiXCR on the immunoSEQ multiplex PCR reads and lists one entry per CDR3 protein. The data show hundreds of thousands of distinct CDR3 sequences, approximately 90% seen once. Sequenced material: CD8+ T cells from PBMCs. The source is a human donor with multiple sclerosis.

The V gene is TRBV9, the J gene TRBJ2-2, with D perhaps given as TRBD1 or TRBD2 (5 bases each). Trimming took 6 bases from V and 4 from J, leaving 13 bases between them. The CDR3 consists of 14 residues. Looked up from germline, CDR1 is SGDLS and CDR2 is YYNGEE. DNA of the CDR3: TGTGCCAGCACGGGGCGGGTAGCCACCGGGGAGCTGTTTTTT. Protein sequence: CASTGRVATGELFF.

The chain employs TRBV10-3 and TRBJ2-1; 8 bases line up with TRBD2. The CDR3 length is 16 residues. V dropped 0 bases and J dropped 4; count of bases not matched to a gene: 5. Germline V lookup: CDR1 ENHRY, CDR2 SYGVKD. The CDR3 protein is CAISESILAGYNEQFF. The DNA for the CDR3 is TGTGCCATCAGTGAGTCGATTCTAGCGGGTTACAATGAGCAGTTCTTC.

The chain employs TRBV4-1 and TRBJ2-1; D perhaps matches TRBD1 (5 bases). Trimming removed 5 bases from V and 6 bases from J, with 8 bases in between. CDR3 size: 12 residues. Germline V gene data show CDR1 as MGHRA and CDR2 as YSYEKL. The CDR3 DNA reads TGCGCCAGCAGCGGGGCTGGCAATGAGCAGTTCTTC. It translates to CASSGAGNEQFF.

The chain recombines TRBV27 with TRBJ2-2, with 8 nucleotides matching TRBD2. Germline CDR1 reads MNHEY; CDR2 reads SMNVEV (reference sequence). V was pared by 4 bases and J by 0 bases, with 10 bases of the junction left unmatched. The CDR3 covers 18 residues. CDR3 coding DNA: TGTGCCAGCAGTTCAATAGCGATAGCGGGACCGAACACCGGGGAGCTGTTTTTT. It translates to CASSSIAIAGPNTGELFF.

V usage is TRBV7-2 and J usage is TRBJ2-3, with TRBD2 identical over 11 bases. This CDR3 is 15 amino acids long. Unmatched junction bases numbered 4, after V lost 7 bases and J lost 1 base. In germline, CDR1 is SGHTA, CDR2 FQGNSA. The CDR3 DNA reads TGTGCCAGCACTCTAGCGGGAGGAGGCACAGATACGCAGTATTTT. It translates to CASTLAGGGTDTQYF.

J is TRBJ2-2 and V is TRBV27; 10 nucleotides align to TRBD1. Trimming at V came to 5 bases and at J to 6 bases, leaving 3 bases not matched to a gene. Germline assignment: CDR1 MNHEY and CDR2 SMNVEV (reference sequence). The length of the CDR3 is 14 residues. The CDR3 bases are TGTGCCAGCAGTCTAGGACAGGGGGCCGGGGAGCTGTTTTTT. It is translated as CASSLGQGAGELFF.

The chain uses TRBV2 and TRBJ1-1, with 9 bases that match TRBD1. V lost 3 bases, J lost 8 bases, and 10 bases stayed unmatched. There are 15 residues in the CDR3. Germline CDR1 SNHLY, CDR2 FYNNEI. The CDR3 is CASSDPGQGGMEAFF. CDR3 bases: TGTGCCAGCAGTGACCCGGGACAGGGTGGGATGGAAGCTTTCTTT.

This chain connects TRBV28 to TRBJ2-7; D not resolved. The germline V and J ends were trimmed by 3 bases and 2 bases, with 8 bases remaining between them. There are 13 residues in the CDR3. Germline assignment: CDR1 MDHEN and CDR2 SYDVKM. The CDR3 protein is CASSFLQAYEQYF. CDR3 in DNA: TGTGCCAGCAGTTTTCTGCAGGCCTACGAGCAGTACTTC. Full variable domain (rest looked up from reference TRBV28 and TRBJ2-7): DVKVTQSSRYLVKRTGEKVFLECVQDMDHENMFWYRQDPGLGLRLIYFSYDVKMKEKGDIPEGYSVSREKKERFSLILESASTNQTSMYLCASSFLQAYEQYFGPGTRLTVT.

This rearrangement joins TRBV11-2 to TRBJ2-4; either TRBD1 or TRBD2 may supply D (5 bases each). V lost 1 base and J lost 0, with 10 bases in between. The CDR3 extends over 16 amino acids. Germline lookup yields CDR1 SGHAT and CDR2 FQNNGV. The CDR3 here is CASSLAGAIAKNIQYF. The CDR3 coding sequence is TGTGCCAGCAGCTTAGCCGGGGCCATAGCCAAAAACATTCAGTACTTC.

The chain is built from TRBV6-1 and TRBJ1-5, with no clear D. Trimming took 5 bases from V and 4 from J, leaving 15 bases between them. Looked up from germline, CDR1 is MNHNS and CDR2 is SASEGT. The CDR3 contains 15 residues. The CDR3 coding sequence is TGTGCCAGCAGTTCATGGGTGGACGATAATCAGCCCCAGCATTTT. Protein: CASSSWVDDNQPQHF.

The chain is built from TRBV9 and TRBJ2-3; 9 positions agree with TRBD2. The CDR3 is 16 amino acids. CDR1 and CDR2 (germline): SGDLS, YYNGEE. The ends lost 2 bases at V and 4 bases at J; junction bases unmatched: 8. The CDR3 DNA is TGTGCCAGCAGCGTTAGACTAGCGGACGTGTCAGATACGCAGTATTTT. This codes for CASSVRLADVSDTQYF.

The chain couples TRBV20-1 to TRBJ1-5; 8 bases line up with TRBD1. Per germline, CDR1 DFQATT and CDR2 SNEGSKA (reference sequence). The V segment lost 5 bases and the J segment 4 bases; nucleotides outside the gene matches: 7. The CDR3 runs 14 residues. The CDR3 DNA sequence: TGCAGTGCTGTCCGGGACAGGTTGAATCAGCCCCAGCATTTT. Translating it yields CSAVRDRLNQPQHF.

The CDR3 region is CAWRVGPPSYGYTF. CDR3 bases: TGTGCCTGGAGGGTGGGACCGCCATCCTATGGCTACACCTTC. The V and J genes are TRBV30 and TRBJ1-2; maybe TRBD1 (5 bases). This CDR3 comprises 14 residues. Per the germline V gene, CDR1 is GTSNPN and CDR2 is SVGIG (reference sequence). Trimming removed 3 bases at V and 4 bases at J, with 15 bases between.

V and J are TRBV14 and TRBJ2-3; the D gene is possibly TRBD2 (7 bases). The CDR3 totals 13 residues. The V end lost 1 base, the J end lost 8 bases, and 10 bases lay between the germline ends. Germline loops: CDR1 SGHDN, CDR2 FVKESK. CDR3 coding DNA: TGTGCCAGCAGCCAAGGGGGGGGCCGTACGCAGTATTTT. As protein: CASSQGGGRTQYF.

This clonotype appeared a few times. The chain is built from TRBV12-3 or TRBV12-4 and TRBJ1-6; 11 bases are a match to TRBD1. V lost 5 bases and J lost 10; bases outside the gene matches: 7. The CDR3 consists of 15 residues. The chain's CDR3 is CASSEGQGAQSPLHF. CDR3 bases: TGTGCCAGCAGTGAAGGACAGGGGGCACAGTCACCCCTCCACTTT.

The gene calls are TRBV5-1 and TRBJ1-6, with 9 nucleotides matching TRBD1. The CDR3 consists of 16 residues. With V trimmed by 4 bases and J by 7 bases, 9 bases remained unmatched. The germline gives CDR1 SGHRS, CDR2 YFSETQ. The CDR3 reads CASSTGQGTTNSPLHF. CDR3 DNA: TGCGCCAGCAGCACCGGACAGGGGACGACGAATTCACCCCTCCACTTT.

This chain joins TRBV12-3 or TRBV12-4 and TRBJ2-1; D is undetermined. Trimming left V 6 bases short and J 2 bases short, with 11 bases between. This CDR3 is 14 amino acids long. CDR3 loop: CASSLLTTYNEQFF. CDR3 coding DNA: TGTGCCAGCAGCCTCCTGACAACCTACAATGAGCAGTTCTTC.

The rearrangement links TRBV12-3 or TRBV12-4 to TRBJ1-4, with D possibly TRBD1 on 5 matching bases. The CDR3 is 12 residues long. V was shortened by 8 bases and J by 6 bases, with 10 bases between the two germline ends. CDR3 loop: CASRSGYEKLFF. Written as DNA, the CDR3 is TGTGCCAGCCGTTCAGGGTATGAAAAACTGTTTTTT.

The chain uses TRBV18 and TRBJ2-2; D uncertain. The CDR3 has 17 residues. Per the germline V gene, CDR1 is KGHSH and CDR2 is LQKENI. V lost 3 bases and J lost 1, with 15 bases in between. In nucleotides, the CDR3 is TGTGCCAGCTCACCCCACCAACAGACGTTGAACACCGGGGAGCTGTTTTTT. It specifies CASSPHQQTLNTGELFF.